A selection of T cell receptor beta chains follows, all from one sample in a study of graft-versus-host responses after intestinal transplantation. This table comes from immunoSEQ multiplex PCR, and its TCRdb copy is limited to in-frame clones, with some not included. The sample lists around 13,000 clones; 30% were seen once. Source: alloreactive CD8+ T cells from a mixed lymphocyte reaction culture, taken before intestinal transplant. Every receptor here comes from a human patient who received an intestinal transplant. Each CDR3 is given with its conserved first and last residue. A D gene is named only where the DNA matches it firmly. Where a row states a size, it is once, few, many or the class of an expanded clone; other rows omit it.

. | 14 | TRBJ1-1 | . | TRBV5-1 | CASRGREMNTEAFF | TGCGCCAGCAGAGGAAGGGAAATGAACACTGAAGCTTTCTTT
few | 12 | TRBJ1-1 | . | TRBV7-9 | CASSQPNTEAFF | TGTGCCAGCAGCCAACCTAACACTGAAGCTTTCTTT
medium-sized | 13 | TRBJ1-5 | TRBD1 | TRBV6-5 | CASSDRGLQPQHF | TGTGCCAGCAGTGACAGGGGGCTTCAGCCCCAGCATTTT
. | 14 | TRBJ2-1 | . | TRBV25-1 | CASSEWGANNEQFF | TGTGCCAGCAGTGAATGGGGCGCAAACAATGAGCAGTTCTTC
. | 16 | TRBJ2-7 | . | TRBV5-1 | CASRRAGDMYSYEQYF | TGCGCCAGCAGGCGCGCAGGGGACATGTACTCCTACGAGCAGTACTTC
. | 14 | TRBJ2-5 | TRBD1 | TRBV6-9 | CASSYGTGEETQYF | TGTGCCAGCAGTTACGGGACAGGGGAAGAGACCCAGTACTTC
medium-sized | 15 | TRBJ2-2 | . | TRBV14 | CASSRGRKHTGELFF | TGTGCCAGCAGCCGTGGACGAAAACACACCGGGGAGCTGTTTTTT
. | 15 | TRBJ2-7 | TRBD1 | TRBV27 | CASSLYGTVLWEQYF | TGTGCCAGCAGTTTATATGGGACAGTCCTTTGGGAGCAGTACTTC
medium-sized | 11 | TRBJ2-3 | . | TRBV28 | CASSLTDTQYF | TGTGCCAGCAGTTTGACAGATACGCAGTATTTT
few | 19 | TRBJ2-3 | . | TRBV21-1 | CASSKHNQGGGAGTDTQYF | TGTGCCAGCAGCAAACACAATCAGGGAGGGGGGGCTGGCACAGATACGCAGTATTTT
few | 16 | TRBJ1-1 | . | TRBV7-4 | CASRGPGTARGTEAFF | TGTGCCAGCAGGGGACCCGGGACCGCCCGCGGGACTGAAGCTTTCTTT
. | 15 | TRBJ1-2 | TRBD1 | TRBV6-1 | CASLGQLLINYGYTF | TGTGCCAGCCTGGGACAGCTCCTAATTAACTATGGCTACACCTTC
. | 15 | TRBJ2-3 | TRBD2 | TRBV7-6 | CASSLRGGSTDTQYF | TGTGCCAGCAGCTTACGGGGGGGTAGCACAGATACGCAGTATTTT
medium-sized | 15 | TRBJ2-7 | TRBD1 | TRBV5-1 | CASSFTDRGLYEQYF | TGCGCCAGCAGCTTTACGGACAGGGGGCTCTACGAGCAGTACTTC
few | 15 | TRBJ1-5 | TRBD1 | TRBV27 | CASSFGTGPDQPQHF | TGTGCCAGCAGTTTCGGGACAGGACCAGATCAGCCCCAGCATTTT
. | 17 | TRBJ2-2 | TRBD1 | TRBV27 | CASSLRGQGRNTGELFF | TGTGCCAGCAGTTTACGTGGACAGGGGCGCAATACCGGGGAGCTGTTTTTT
. | 13 | TRBJ1-1 | . | TRBV6-5 | CASSYHSFTEAFF | TGTGCCAGCAGTTACCACAGTTTCACTGAAGCTTTCTTT
. | 14 | TRBJ1-5 | . | TRBV13 | CASSSGRVNQPQHF | TGTGCCAGCAGCTCCGGCAGGGTTAATCAGCCCCAGCATTTT
. | 11 | TRBJ2-2 | . | TRBV20-1 | CSAFRTGELFF | TGCAGTGCTTTTAGGACCGGGGAGCTGTTTTTT
. | 14 | TRBJ2-7 | . | TRBV10-3 | CAIDPAPGPYEQYF | TGTGCCATCGACCCGGCCCCGGGACCCTACGAGCAGTACTTC
few | 15 | TRBJ2-1 | . | TRBV7-9 | CASSLVQGGYNEQFF | TGTGCCAGCAGCTTAGTCCAGGGGGGGTACAATGAGCAGTTCTTC
once | 15 | TRBJ2-4 | . | TRBV4-1 | CASSQEQLAKNIQYF | TGCGCCAGCAGCCAAGAACAGCTAGCCAAAAACATTCAGTACTTC
few | 13 | TRBJ2-7 | . | TRBV27 | CASSLGLSYEQYF | TGTGCCAGCAGTTTAGGGCTATCCTACGAGCAGTACTTC
. | 15 | TRBJ1-4 | TRBD1 | TRBV5-3 | CASSWGTALNEKLFF | TGTGCCAGCAGCTGGGGGACAGCTCTAAATGAAAAACTGTTTTTT
few | 12 | TRBJ2-7 | TRBD1 | TRBV5-1 | CASSRTGDEQYF | TGCGCCAGCAGCAGGACAGGGGACGAGCAGTACTTC
medium-sized | 16 | TRBJ2-7 | TRBD2 | TRBV4-2 | CASSQDSGGASYEQYF | TGTGCCAGCAGCCAGGACAGCGGGGGTGCCTCCTACGAGCAGTACTTC
medium-sized | 14 | TRBJ2-7 | TRBD2 | TRBV29-1 | CSALTSGRSYEQYF | TGCAGCGCGCTCACTAGCGGGCGTTCCTACGAGCAGTACTTC
. | 14 | TRBJ2-7 | TRBD2 | TRBV27 | CASSPLAGGYEQYF | TGTGCCAGCAGTCCTTTAGCGGGTGGCTACGAGCAGTACTTC
. | 16 | TRBJ1-2 | TRBD1 | TRBV7-9 | CASSLVPGTAHYGYTF | TGTGCCAGCAGCTTAGTCCCAGGGACAGCCCACTATGGCTACACCTTC
. | 13 | TRBJ1-2 | . | TRBV5-1 | CASRPRGPYGYTF | TGCGCCAGCAGGCCACGAGGACCCTATGGCTACACCTTC
few | 13 | TRBJ1-1 | . | TRBV4-1 | CASSQSLNTEAFF | TGCGCCAGCAGCCAGTCGTTGAACACTGAAGCTTTCTTT
medium-sized | 13 | TRBJ2-1 | . | TRBV2 | CATGQSSYNEQFF | TGTGCCACGGGACAAAGCTCCTACAATGAGCAGTTCTTC
. | 14 | TRBJ2-5 | . | TRBV5-4 | CASSLPEGRETQYF | TGTGCCAGCAGCTTGCCGGAGGGCCGCGAGACCCAGTACTTC
. | 19 | TRBJ1-1 | TRBD1 | TRBV4-1 | CASSRSRWTGSFSNTEAFF | TGCGCCAGCAGCCGCTCCCGGTGGACAGGGAGTTTTTCGAACACTGAAGCTTTCTTT
few | 11 | TRBJ1-2 | . | TRBV6-8 | CASSPEYGYTF | TGTGCCAGCAGTCCCGAATATGGCTACACCTTC
. | 19 | TRBJ2-7 | . | TRBV5-4 | CASSRPDHYHHKISYEQYF | TGTGCCAGCAGCCGCCCTGACCATTACCACCACAAAATCTCCTACGAGCAGTACTTC